Sequencing of this T cell receptor beta chain was carried out in a study of blood T cell repertoires in COVID-19. Study-wide background: From the United States, Italy and Spain came samples of acute and convalescent COVID-19. T cells, B-cell-depleted T cells, or PBMCs provided the cDNA or gDNA that served as material.

This CDR3 is 14 amino acids long. CDR1 is LGHDT and CDR2 is YNNKEL in the germline V gene (reference sequence). V lost 4 bases to trimming and J lost 5 bases, with 14 bases between them. As processed by the authors: By means of reference gene primer amplification, nucleated cell counts were estimated. Assay used: immunoSEQ multiplex PCR; TCRdb lists only in-frame clones, some missing. V and J calls and clone size are given by that table; D and trimming were obtained from the DNA. Of 15,000 to 25,000 clones detected, more than 75% appear once; the ten largest clones hold around 30%. This clone has a single count.

What was sequenced was peripheral blood. The sequence was obtained from a human donor with active COVID-19. The donor label of this sample is uncertain. J is TRBJ1-2 and V is TRBV3-1 (or the pseudogene TRBV3-2), with D hard to call. The CDR3 here is CASSPGGGQYGYTF. In DNA form, the CDR3 reads TGTGCCAGCAGCCCCGGCGGAGGCCAGTATGGCTACACCTTC.